This T cell receptor (beta chain) was identified during a study of identical twins. TCRdb analysed the 5' RACE reads with MiXCR anew, one entry per CDR3 protein. This sample has some 710,000 distinct CDR3 sequences, with around 6% found just once. This clonotype has a count of ten or more. Its specificity is not known. Germline CDR1 reads SGHRS; CDR2 reads YFSETQ. V lost 0 bases and J 8 bases, leaving 15 bases between the germline ends. The length of the CDR3 is 15 residues. Study-wide findings and caveats: For out-of-frame alpha sequences shared by twins, low generation probability was in excess.

The receptor was isolated from a man aged 18 to 29 in good health. This chain connects TRBV5-1 to TRBJ2-1, with a tentative D call TRBD2 (6 bases). Sequenced material: naive T cells sorted from blood. CDR3 residues: CASSLARGRLDEQFF. The CDR3 bases are TGCGCCAGCAGCTTGGCTAGAGGGAGGTTGGATGAGCAGTTCTTC.